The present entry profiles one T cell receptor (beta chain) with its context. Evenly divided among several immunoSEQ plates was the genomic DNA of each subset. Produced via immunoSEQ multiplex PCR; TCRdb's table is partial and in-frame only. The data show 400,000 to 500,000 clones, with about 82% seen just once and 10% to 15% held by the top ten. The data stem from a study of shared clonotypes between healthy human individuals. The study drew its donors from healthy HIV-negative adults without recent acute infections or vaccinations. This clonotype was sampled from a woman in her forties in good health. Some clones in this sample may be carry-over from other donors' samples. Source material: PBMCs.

The CDR3 loop reads CASSPPGEGNQPQHF. In DNA, the CDR3 is TGTGCCAGCTCACCACCCGGTGAAGGCAATCAGCCCCAGCATTTT. This chain uses TRBV18 with TRBJ1-5; D is undetermined. CDR1 and CDR2 from the germline V gene are KGHSH and LQKENI. The V gene lost 0 bases and the J gene lost 2 bases, with 8 bases spanning the gap. The CDR3 has 15 residues.